The clone carrying this T cell receptor (beta chain) was observed a handful of times. Its target is unknown. The germline V and J ends were trimmed by 5 bases and 2 bases, with 12 bases remaining between them. The CDR3 is 13 amino acids. Germline-derived CDR1 and CDR2 are DFQATT and SNEGSKA (reference sequence). This specimen belongs to a study of response to subunit inactivated influenza vaccine. Each CDR3 protein is one row after TCRdb ran MiXCR on the RT-PCR reads. This sample yields about 650,000 distinct CDR3 sequences, of which roughly 15% are seen a single time; about 7.4% belongs to the top ten. Study results and caveats: The study's authors posited that every seasonal influenza vaccination enlists few new T cells.

The genes are TRBV20-1 and TRBJ1-2, with a weak D call TRBD1 (5 bases). This TCR was sampled from a man aged 45-60 years who received an inactivated influenza vaccine. The source was PBMCs from blood, collected approximately 15 days before vaccination. The CDR3 spells CSAWDGKNYGYTF. DNA of the CDR3: TGCAGTGCTTGGGACGGGAAGAACTATGGCTACACCTTC.